This is a list of T cell receptor beta chains from one sample in a study of T-cell memory formation after mild COVID-19. TCRdb processed the 5' RACE reads anew with MiXCR; each CDR3 protein has one entry. Here the sample spans more than 400,000 distinct CDR3 sequences, 18% being singletons. Specimen: PBMCs or a T cell subset sorted from them (not recorded which). The source of these receptors is an adult woman who had mild COVID-19 (a few samples of this study predate the infection). Cell type and time point are not known. The CDR3 runs from the conserved cysteine through the conserved F or W. D genes are given only for firm matches. A row's size may be missing; if present it is once, few, many or a size class.

d_gene: .
abundance: .
v_gene: TRBV5-8
j_gene: TRBJ2-5
CDR3aa: CASSLLLGRGSGETQYF
CDR3nt: TGTGCCAGCAGCTTGTTGTTGGGCAGGGGATCAGGGGAGACCCAGTACTTC

d_gene: .
abundance: .
v_gene: TRBV12-3/TRBV12-4
j_gene: TRBJ2-3
CDR3aa: CASMMLGTDTQYF
CDR3nt: TGTGCCAGCATGATGTTGGGCACAGATACGCAGTATTTT

d_gene: .
abundance: few
v_gene: TRBV7-6
j_gene: TRBJ2-3
CDR3aa: CASSSPGAGDTQYF
CDR3nt: TGTGCCAGCAGCTCCCCTGGGGCTGGAGATACGCAGTATTTT

d_gene: TRBD1
abundance: .
v_gene: TRBV10-2
j_gene: TRBJ2-1
CDR3aa: CASSGTGDINEQFF
CDR3nt: TGCGCCAGCAGTGGGACAGGGGATATAAATGAGCAGTTCTTC

d_gene: .
abundance: few
v_gene: TRBV2
j_gene: TRBJ1-2
CDR3aa: CASSEIRAANYGYTF
CDR3nt: TGTGCCAGCAGTGAAATCAGGGCGGCTAACTATGGCTACACCTTC

d_gene: TRBD1
abundance: .
v_gene: TRBV10-3
j_gene: TRBJ1-2
CDR3aa: CAISETGTGPGYTF
CDR3nt: TGTGCCATCAGTGAGACCGGGACAGGACCTGGCTACACCTTC

d_gene: .
abundance: few
v_gene: TRBV20-1
j_gene: TRBJ2-7
CDR3aa: CSALGAASAEREQYF
CDR3nt: TGCAGTGCCCTGGGTGCAGCCTCGGCCGAACGGGAGCAGTACTTC

d_gene: .
abundance: .
v_gene: TRBV5-1
j_gene: TRBJ2-5
CDR3aa: CASSFYGTQETQYF
CDR3nt: TGCGCCAGCAGCTTCTACGGTACCCAAGAGACCCAGTACTTC

d_gene: .
abundance: few
v_gene: TRBV12-3/TRBV12-4
j_gene: TRBJ1-2
CDR3aa: CASRGRVHPNYGYTF
CDR3nt: TGTGCCAGCAGGGGCAGGGTCCACCCTAACTATGGCTACACCTTC

d_gene: TRBD1
abundance: few
v_gene: TRBV6-2/TRBV6-3
j_gene: TRBJ2-7
CDR3aa: CASSREGGASYEQYF
CDR3nt: TGTGCCAGCAGTCGAGAAGGGGGCGCGTCCTACGAGCAGTACTTC

d_gene: TRBD2
abundance: few
v_gene: TRBV6-5
j_gene: TRBJ2-2
CDR3aa: CASSYQREGTGELFF
CDR3nt: TGTGCCAGCAGTTACCAGCGGGAGGGGACCGGGGAGCTGTTTTTT

d_gene: .
abundance: few
v_gene: TRBV18
j_gene: TRBJ2-5
CDR3aa: CASSLLPSVQETQYF
CDR3nt: TGTGCCAGCTCATTACTACCGAGTGTCCAAGAGACCCAGTACTTC

d_gene: .
abundance: .
v_gene: TRBV3-1
j_gene: TRBJ1-2
CDR3aa: CASSQENRDPIPGYTF
CDR3nt: TGTGCCAGCAGCCAAGAAAACCGGGACCCCATCCCTGGCTACACCTTC

d_gene: TRBD1
abundance: many
v_gene: TRBV7-2
j_gene: TRBJ1-4
CDR3aa: CASSLRGTGNEKLFF
CDR3nt: TGTGCCAGCAGCTTACGCGGGACAGGGAATGAAAAACTGTTTTTT

d_gene: .
abundance: few
v_gene: TRBV6-5
j_gene: TRBJ2-7
CDR3aa: CASREGRGLPYEQYF
CDR3nt: TGTGCCAGCAGGGAGGGCAGGGGCCTCCCCTACGAGCAGTACTTC

d_gene: TRBD2
abundance: few
v_gene: TRBV4-1
j_gene: TRBJ2-7
CDR3aa: CASSQDQTSGFYEQYF
CDR3nt: TGCGCCAGCAGCCAAGACCAGACTAGCGGGTTCTACGAGCAGTACTTC